Following are 10 T cell receptor beta chains from one sample sequenced in a study of regulatory T cells in long-lasting Graves disease. Arm-PCR of CDR3 regions and iRepertoire HTBI primers were the basis on which TCR beta libraries were built. One entry per CDR3 protein, called by TCRdb with MiXCR from the multiplex PCR reads. The sample has a few hundred thousand distinct CDR3 sequences, 20% to 25% seen once. Time point: persistent/refractory GD, antithyroid drugs over 5 years with positive TRAb. Isolated PBMC RNA provided the starting material for the TCR library. Sequencing was performed on peripheral blood mononuclear cells (PBMCs), taken when the disease was refractory, from a patient treated with antithyroid drugs. The source of these receptors is a female donor with Graves disease.

This clonotype appeared a few times. The J gene is TRBJ1-5, the V gene TRBV6-1, with D unclear. In germline, CDR1 is MNHNS, CDR2 SASEGT. This CDR3 has 14 residues. With 5 bases removed from V and 4 bases from J, the gap between germline ends came to 12 bases. The CDR3 is CASSTGIANQPQHF. The CDR3 coding sequence is TGTGCCAGCAGTACCGGGATAGCTAATCAGCCCCAGCATTTT.

This clonotype showed up many times. The rearrangement joins TRBV2 to TRBJ1-1; perhaps TRBD1 as D (6 bases). The germline V gene encodes CDR1 SNHLY and CDR2 FYNNEI. This CDR3 has 14 residues. Trimming took off 1 base at V and 1 base at J, with 7 bases between the two ends. CDR3 DNA: TGTGCCAGCAGTGAAGGGGGGGCGAACACTGAAGCTTTCTTT. This codes for CASSEGGANTEAFF.

This clonotype showed up many times. The chain recombines TRBV28 with TRBJ1-2; D is unclear. V lost 6 bases to trimming and J lost 8 bases, with 16 bases between them. In germline, CDR1 is MDHEN, CDR2 SYDVKM. The CDR3 spans 13 residues. In nucleotides, the CDR3 is TGTGCCAGCAGCACAGTGTTCGGGTTAGGCTACACCTTC. Translating gives CASSTVFGLGYTF.

This clonotype was recorded at least ten times. The chain is built from TRBV10-3 and TRBJ1-2, with unresolved D. Per the germline V gene, CDR1 is ENHRY and CDR2 is SYGVKD. This CDR3 spans 15 amino acids. Trimming took 5 bases from V and 4 from J, leaving 17 bases between them. CDR3 amino acids: CAISKRAAVLYGYTF. Written as DNA, the CDR3 is TGTGCCATCAGTAAGAGAGCAGCAGTCCTCTATGGCTACACCTTC.

This chain joins TRBV7-9 and TRBJ1-6; 10 bases are shared with TRBD1. Germline V gene sequence: CDR1 SEHNR, CDR2 FQNEAQ (reference sequence). This CDR3 region has 14 residues. With 4 bases clipped from V and 13 bases from J, the junction kept 7 bases outside the gene matches. CDR3 sequence: CASSSGQGSRPLHF. The CDR3 DNA sequence: TGTGCCAGCAGCTCGGGACAGGGGTCTAGGCCCCTCCACTTT.

In this sample, this clonotype turned up a few times. The genes are TRBV29-1 and TRBJ1-1; D gene unclear. This CDR3 spans 11 amino acids. Trimming left V 4 bases short and J 4 bases short, with 7 bases between. CDR1 is SQVTM and CDR2 is ANQGSEA in the germline V gene. CDR3 DNA sequence: TGCAGCGTTGGACCGATCACTGAAGCTTTCTTT. Its protein is CSVGPITEAFF.

This clonotype occurred many times. The rearrangement uses TRBV11-2 and TRBJ1-2; D is uncertain. V was pared by 1 base and J by 13 bases, with 10 bases between. Germline V gene lookup returns CDR1 SGHAT and CDR2 FQNNGV. CDR3 length: 11 amino acids. DNA for the CDR3: TGTGCCAGCAGCTTAGGGGTCGCGAGCACCTTC. It yields the protein CASSLGVASTF.

Here the CDR3 DNA reads TGTGCCAGCAGCTTAGACCTGGGAAGCACAGATACGCAGTATTTT. This sequence encodes CASSLDLGSTDTQYF. The chain recombines TRBV11-2 with TRBJ2-3; no reliable D call. CDR3 length: 15 residues. CDR1 SGHAT and CDR2 FQNNGV come from the germline V gene. V shed 0 bases and J shed 0 bases, with 7 bases lying between them.

This clonotype was observed many times. The chain combines TRBV7-2 with TRBJ1-6; 8 bases are shared with TRBD1. Germline-derived CDR1 and CDR2 are SGHTA and FQGNSA. Germline trimming cut 4 bases from V and 14 bases from J; bases unmatched to any gene: 4. The CDR3 sequence is 12 residues long. CDR3 coding DNA: TGTGCCAGCAGCTCCAGGGGGCCTTCCCTCCACTTT. Translated: CASSSRGPSLHF.

V and J are TRBV13 and TRBJ2-2; unclear D gene. Germline CDR1 PRHDT, CDR2 FYEKMQ (reference sequence). Deletions cut 5 bases from V and 5 bases from J, with 9 bases between. CDR3 length: 13 amino acids. CDR3 bases: TGTGCCAGCAGCCCGAGTAGGACCGGGGAGCTGTTTTTT. Amino acids: CASSPSRTGELFF. Full variable domain (outside the CDR3, taken from reference TRBV13 and TRBJ2-2): AAGVIQSPRHLIKEKRETATLKCYPIPRHDTVYWYQQGPGQDPQFLISFYEKMQSDKGSIPDRFSAQQFSDYHSELNMSSLELGDSALYFCASSPSRTGELFFGEGSRLTVL.